This T cell receptor (beta chain) stems from a study of T-cell memory formation after mild COVID-19 (dated by TCRdb to the early 2020s). About the investigation overall: Most TCR sequence clusters were specific to one of the two donors. In a couple of donors, T-cell clones that expanded and contracted after mild COVID-19 were tracked by sequencing TCRalpha and TCRbeta repertoires over time. The cohort was made up of two young adult volunteers, one female and one male, who were previously healthy. The research as a whole found: Some responding clones were found in pre-infection memory, which suggests that pre-existing cross-reactive memory T cells took part in the SARS-CoV-2 response. From day 15 to 85, contracting clones showed balanced CD4/CD8 phenotypes, whereas a second wave of clones that expanded from day 15 to 37 leaned towards CD4+. Contracting CD4+ clones turned up mainly in the CM and EM memory subsets, whereas EMRA was where CD8+ clones were enriched. The second-wave clones that peaked on day 37 were not confirmed to be SARS-CoV-2 specific. Only two mild cases were covered in the study, and larger cohorts including severe cases with pre-infection samples were considered necessary.

Data came from an Illumina NovaSeq 6000. Using 5'RACE with constant-segment primers, TCRalpha and TCRbeta cDNA libraries were constructed, with sample barcodes and unique molecular identifiers added in the process. RNA was extracted from every sample with Trizol reagent. The libraries were amplified in two PCR steps, and the second step added a second sample barcode and Illumina TruSeq adapters. Sequencing of the libraries was done on an Illumina NovaSeq, producing 2 x 150 bp paired-end reads. For the original study's pipeline: Reads were demultiplexed and collapsed into UMI-guided consensus sequences with migec v1.2.7. With mixcr v2.1.11, UMI consensuses were aligned to TRA and TRB V and J templates and assembled into clonotypes. A clonotype was counted as expanded or contracted only if both edgeR and NoisET called the change significant, with noise models trained on biological replicates. For edgeR calls, the thresholds were a false discovery rate-adjusted p below 0.01 and a log2 fold-change of 1. As an exploratory analysis of dynamics, max-normalized trajectories of the 1000 most abundant clonotypes were examined with PCA combined with hierarchical clustering. Each responding clone was given a CD4 or CD8 phenotype based on the CD4+ and CD8+ repertoires, which had been sequenced separately. The public reads were run again by TCRdb, first through fastp at Q25 and then through MiXCR, and only productive beta chains were kept. Entries that share a CDR3 protein sequence are merged under the most common genes and DNA. TCRdb's processing, not the study's, gives the V and J calls here. In this sample the table shows about 400,000 distinct CDR3 sequences, 20% to 25% of which occur a single time. About 12% of the sample goes to the ten largest clones.

On this clonotype itself: Its antigen is currently not known. Base quality data are lacking; no much larger clone is found one base away.

Its CDR3 holds 14 amino acids, cysteine through phenylalanine. The read is trimmed to its CDR3 DNA, 42 bases read in frame from base 1. For this chain, trimming is 1 base at the V end and 6 bases at the J end, and the number of junction bases without a gene match is 6. The germline V gene sets CDR1 to SGHTA and CDR2 to FQGTGA. PBMCs were isolated by Ficoll-Paque density gradient centrifugation. The sample consisted of PBMCs or a T cell subset sorted from them (not recorded which). This sequence uses TRBV7-3 and TRBJ2-7, with 7 junctional bases fitting TRBD2. The sequence derives from an adult woman who had mild COVID-19 (a few samples of this study predate the infection). The sample titles of this study are shuffled in the database, so cell type and time point are left out; the donor was told from shared clones. The CDR3 sequence is CASSLRAGEGEQYF. The nucleotides are TGTGCCAGCAGCTTAAGGGCCGGGGAGGGCGAGCAGTACTTC.